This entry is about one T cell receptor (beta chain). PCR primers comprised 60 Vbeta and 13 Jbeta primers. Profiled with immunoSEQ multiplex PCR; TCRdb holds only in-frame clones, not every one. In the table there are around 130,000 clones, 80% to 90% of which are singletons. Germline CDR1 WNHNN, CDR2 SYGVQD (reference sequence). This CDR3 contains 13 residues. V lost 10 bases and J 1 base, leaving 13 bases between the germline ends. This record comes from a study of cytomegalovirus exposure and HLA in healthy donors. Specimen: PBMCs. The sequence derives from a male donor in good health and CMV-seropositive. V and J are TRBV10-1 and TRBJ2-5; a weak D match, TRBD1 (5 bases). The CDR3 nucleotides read TGCGCCATCCAGGACATCCGCCAAGAGACCCAGTACTTC. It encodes CAIQDIRQETQYF.